This T cell receptor (beta chain) appears in the sequencing data of a study of control samples from healthy donors and cancer patients. Germline CDR1 and CDR2: SQVTM and ANQGSEA. V lost 1 base and J 2 bases, leaving 3 bases between the germline ends. CDR3 length: 11 residues. Remarks on this clone: Other DNA sequences in this sample translate to the same CDR3.

Method: immunoSEQ multiplex PCR; TCRdb's copy keeps in-frame clones and lacks some. The table lists under 80,000 clones, over 90% of them singletons. The sequencing input was blood. This chain connects TRBV29-1 to TRBJ2-7; D not resolved. The clonotype comes from a woman aged 25 to 39 in good health. DNA of the CDR3: TGCAGCGTTGAAGCGGCCTACGAGCAGTACTTC. Translating it yields CSVEAAYEQYF.